These 12 T cell receptor beta chains were sequenced from one sample in a study of blood T cells in healthy people across ages. A sample-barcoded 5' primer and a J-beta primer mix were used in a second PCR of about 7 to 11 cycles. MiXCR was run by TCRdb on the 5' RACE reads, yielding one entry per CDR3 protein. The sample contains about 570,000 distinct CDR3 sequences, 25% to 30% of which appear only once. What was sequenced was blood. The receptors shown here come from a woman in her 70s in good health.

CDR3 sequence (DNA): TGCAGCGTGACGGCTGGAGAGACCCAGTACTTC. Translating it yields CSVTAGETQYF. The rearrangement links TRBV29-1 to TRBJ2-5; the D is unclear. Trimming removed 6 bases from V and 4 bases from J, with 9 bases in between. Germline V lookup: CDR1 SQVTM, CDR2 ANQGSEA. The CDR3 contains 11 residues.

This clonotype was found a few times. This sequence joins TRBV18 and TRBJ2-3; 11 bases line up with TRBD1. This CDR3 contains 15 residues. Per the germline V gene, CDR1 is KGHSH and CDR2 is LQKENI. V shed 3 bases and J 5 bases; nucleotides not matched to a gene: 4. DNA of the CDR3: TGTGCCAGCTCACCCGGGACAGGGGGTGGAGATACGCAGTATTTT. It translates to CASSPGTGGGDTQYF.

Details on this clonotype: One end of the junction fails to match germline, which may point to a read error. This chain joins TRBV6-2 or TRBV6-3 and TRBJ2-5, with 9 bases fitting TRBD1. The DNA end lines up better with TRBJ2-1; the J call may be wrong. The CDR3 runs to 16 residues. From germline, CDR1 is MNHEY and CDR2 SVGEGT. The CDR3 reads CASSYFVPDRGYEQFF. The CDR3 coding sequence is TGTGCCAGCAGCTACTTCGTGCCGGACAGGGGCTATGAGCAGTTCTTC.

This chain joins TRBV5-1 and TRBJ2-7; no definite D call. V lost 4 bases and J 0 bases, leaving 23 bases between the germline ends. The CDR3 is 18 amino acids. CDR1 is SGHRS and CDR2 is YFSETQ in the germline V gene. The CDR3 protein is CASSPSYSFGPSSYEQYF. The CDR3 DNA is TGCGCCAGCAGCCCATCTTACTCGTTCGGTCCAAGCTCCTACGAGCAGTACTTC.

The sample holds a few counts of this clonotype. V gene TRBV6-1 combines with J gene TRBJ2-2, with D tentatively TRBD2 (6 bases). The length of the CDR3 is 15 residues. Germline loops: CDR1 MNHNS, CDR2 SASEGT. Trimming cost V 8 bases and J 7 bases, with 20 bases left between them. The CDR3 bases are TGTGCCAGCGAATTAGCGGCGGGGCTTGACGGGGAGCTGTTTTTT. Encoded protein: CASELAAGLDGELFF.

Here the CDR3 DNA reads TGTGCCAGCAGCTTAAAGGGGACAGGGACGTCTGGCTACACCTTC. This codes for CASSLKGTGTSGYTF. The chain links TRBV7-3 to TRBJ1-2; 9 bases are shared with TRBD1. Germline trimming cut 1 base from V and 7 bases from J; bases unmatched to any gene: 7. The CDR3 runs to 15 residues. The V gene's germline CDR1 is SGHTA and CDR2 FQGTGA.

This clonotype has more than one count but fewer than ten. The CDR3 loop reads CATRDRENYGYTF. DNA for the CDR3: TGTGCCACCAGAGACAGGGAAAACTATGGCTACACCTTC. The chain links TRBV24-1 to TRBJ1-2; 7 nucleotides agree with TRBD1. Germline CDR1 reads KGHDR; CDR2 reads SFDVKD. There are 13 residues in the CDR3. The V gene end was trimmed by 7 bases and the J gene end by 2 bases; junction bases not matched to a gene: 3.

Only a few counts were recorded for this clonotype. The chain is built from TRBV29-1 and TRBJ2-5; the D gene is possibly TRBD2 (5 bases). The CDR3 sequence is 12 residues long. CDR1 and CDR2 from the germline V gene are SQVTM and ANQGSEA. V was cut by 4 bases and J by 5 bases, with 11 bases left in between. CDR3 loop: CSVGPERETQYF. As DNA, the CDR3 is TGCAGCGTTGGTCCCGAGCGGGAGACCCAGTACTTC.

This clonotype was seen a few times. The V call is TRBV7-2, the J call TRBJ1-6; weak D call: TRBD1 (6 bases). Germline lookup yields CDR1 SGHTA and CDR2 FQGNSA. Trimming stripped 2 bases from V and 9 bases from J, with 23 bases between. The CDR3 sequence is 18 residues long. The DNA of the CDR3 is TGTGCCAGCAGCTTAACAATTGGGGGGCGCGATCGAAGTTCACCCCTCCACTTT. Translation gives CASSLTIGGRDRSSPLHF.

Of note for this clonotype: The junction shows a germline mismatch at one end, possibly a read error. The V and J genes are TRBV9 and TRBJ2-7; 15 bases are shared with TRBD2. The V gene's germline CDR1 is SGDLS and CDR2 YYNGEE. CDR3 size: 15 residues. This CDR3 is CASSVSPGLAGGFIF. The CDR3 nucleotides are TGTGCCAGCAGCGTGTCCCCGGGACTAGCGGGGGGCTTTATATTC.

The chain recombines TRBV4-1 with TRBJ2-5, with 11 bases identical to TRBD2. The CDR3 runs to 17 residues. Germline V lookup: CDR1 MGHRA, CDR2 YSYEKL. V shed 7 bases, J shed 0 bases, and the junction held 10 bases outside the gene matches. This CDR3 is CASNRGLAAGNQETQYF. For the CDR3, the DNA is TGCGCCAGCAATCGGGGACTAGCGGCGGGAAACCAAGAGACCCAGTACTTC.

The V and J genes are TRBV11-1 and TRBJ1-2, with unresolved D. Germline assignment: CDR1 SGHAT and CDR2 FQDESV (reference sequence). The V gene lost 2 bases and the J gene lost 6 bases, with 13 bases spanning the gap. The CDR3 is made up of 14 amino acids. The CDR3 nucleotides read TGTGCCAGCAGCTTAAGTCCAGGTCGAGATGGCTACACCTTC. This encodes CASSLSPGRDGYTF.